The 10 T cell receptor beta chains below come from one sample, sequenced in a study of blood T cell dynamics during melanoma immunotherapy. The time point is: pre-treatment baseline. Clones were read by immunoSEQ multiplex PCR, and TCRdb kept only the in-frame ones, dropping some. The sample has thousands of clones; 75% to 90% are singletons. This sample comprised blood, obtained from a patient treated with checkpoint blockade. These receptors were collected from a human donor with melanoma. Some clones in this sample may be carry-over from other donors' samples.

This chain's CDR3 is CASSLAGLAGGQDTQYF. The CDR3 nucleotides are TGCGCCAGCAGCTTGGCCGGACTAGCGGGAGGCCAAGATACGCAGTATTTT. The chain joins TRBV5-1 to TRBJ2-3; TRBD2 matches 14 bases. With V trimmed by 0 bases and J by 5 bases, 5 bases remained unmatched. Germline V gene data show CDR1 as SGHRS and CDR2 as YFSETQ. The CDR3 covers 17 residues.

The genes are TRBV11-2 and TRBJ2-7; tentatively, D is TRBD1 (5 bases). V dropped 3 bases and J dropped 1 base, with 13 bases sitting between them. CDR3 length equals 15 residues. Germline V gives CDR1 SGHAT, CDR2 FQNNGV. CDR3 in DNA: TGTGCCAGCAGCTTCCAGGGCAGAGCATCCTACGAGCAGTACTTC. This codes for CASSFQGRASYEQYF.

The chain links TRBV25-1 to TRBJ2-3; a possible D gene is TRBD1 (5 bases). The length of the CDR3 is 14 residues. Trimming cost V 4 bases and J 0 bases, with 8 bases left between them. CDR1 is MGHDK, CDR2 SYGVNS, per germline. For the CDR3, the DNA is TGTGCCAGCAGTGTTGGACACAGCACAGATACGCAGTATTTT. As protein: CASSVGHSTDTQYF.

V usage is TRBV2 and J usage is TRBJ1-2, with 7 bases lining up with TRBD1. V lost 8 bases to trimming and J lost 8 bases; unmatched junction nucleotides: 17. The CDR3 sequence is 15 residues long. Germline values: CDR1 SNHLY, CDR2 FYNNEI. The CDR3 sequence: CASAETRTGPEGYTF. DNA of the CDR3: TGTGCCAGCGCCGAAACCCGGACAGGCCCCGAAGGCTACACCTTC.

The rearrangement joins TRBV9 to TRBJ2-2; D remains unclear. CDR1 and CDR2 from the germline V gene are SGDLS and YYNGEE. There are 21 residues in the CDR3. Trimming took 2 bases from V and 1 from J, leaving 27 bases between them. DNA for the CDR3: TGTGCCAGCAGCGTTGGTGATGGTGCGTGGGTGTTAGTTGGGAACACCGGGGAGCTGTTTTTT. It yields the protein CASSVGDGAWVLVGNTGELFF.

The gene calls are TRBV9 and TRBJ2-1, with D uncertain. There are 14 residues in the CDR3. Trimming removed 0 bases at V and 10 bases at J, with 14 bases between. From germline, CDR1 is SGDLS and CDR2 YYNGEE. The CDR3, as DNA: TGTGCCAGCAGCGTAGAGTTTAGTGCGTGGGAGCAGTTCTTC. As protein: CASSVEFSAWEQFF. The full variable domain, with the rest looked up from reference TRBV9 and TRBJ2-1, is DSGVTQTPKHLITATGQRVTLRCSPRSGDLSVYWYQQSLDQGLQFLIQYYNGEERAKGNILERFSAQQFPDLHSELNLSSLELGDSALYFCASSVEFSAWEQFFGPGTRLTVL.

V usage is TRBV28 and J usage is TRBJ2-3; D is undetermined. The CDR3 length is 14 residues. Trimming pared 6 bases from V and 2 bases from J, leaving 12 bases between. Germline V gene lookup returns CDR1 MDHEN and CDR2 SYDVKM. CDR3: CASSPDGYTDTQYF. Written as DNA, the CDR3 is TGTGCCAGCAGCCCTGACGGATACACAGATACGCAGTATTTT.

The chain uses TRBV10-1 and TRBJ1-6; 7 positions match TRBD1. The trim removed 6 bases at V and 8 bases at J, leaving 7 bases unmatched. The CDR3 is 14 amino acids. Germline CDR1 reads WNHNN; CDR2 reads SYGVQD (reference sequence). The DNA of the CDR3 is TGCGCCAGCAGGGGGGACAGTAGCGATTCACCCCTCCACTTT. Protein: CASRGDSSDSPLHF.

The chain recombines TRBV9 with TRBJ1-5, with a possible D match to TRBD1 (6 bases). Germline-derived CDR1 and CDR2 are SGDLS and YYNGEE. The CDR3 contains 13 residues. Trimming pared 4 bases from V and 5 bases from J, leaving 10 bases between. For the CDR3, the DNA is TGTGCCAGCAGCTTGGCAGGGGATCAGCCCCAGCATTTT. Its translation is CASSLAGDQPQHF.

The V and J genes are TRBV4-1 and TRBJ1-2, with D maybe TRBD1 (6 bases). This CDR3 has 15 amino acids. V was trimmed by 1 base and J by 2 bases, leaving 11 bases between them. Germline V gene sequence: CDR1 MGHRA, CDR2 YSYEKL. The CDR3 coding sequence is TGCGCCAGCAGCCAAGGCCCCGGACAGAACTATGGCTACACCTTC. It yields the protein CASSQGPGQNYGYTF.